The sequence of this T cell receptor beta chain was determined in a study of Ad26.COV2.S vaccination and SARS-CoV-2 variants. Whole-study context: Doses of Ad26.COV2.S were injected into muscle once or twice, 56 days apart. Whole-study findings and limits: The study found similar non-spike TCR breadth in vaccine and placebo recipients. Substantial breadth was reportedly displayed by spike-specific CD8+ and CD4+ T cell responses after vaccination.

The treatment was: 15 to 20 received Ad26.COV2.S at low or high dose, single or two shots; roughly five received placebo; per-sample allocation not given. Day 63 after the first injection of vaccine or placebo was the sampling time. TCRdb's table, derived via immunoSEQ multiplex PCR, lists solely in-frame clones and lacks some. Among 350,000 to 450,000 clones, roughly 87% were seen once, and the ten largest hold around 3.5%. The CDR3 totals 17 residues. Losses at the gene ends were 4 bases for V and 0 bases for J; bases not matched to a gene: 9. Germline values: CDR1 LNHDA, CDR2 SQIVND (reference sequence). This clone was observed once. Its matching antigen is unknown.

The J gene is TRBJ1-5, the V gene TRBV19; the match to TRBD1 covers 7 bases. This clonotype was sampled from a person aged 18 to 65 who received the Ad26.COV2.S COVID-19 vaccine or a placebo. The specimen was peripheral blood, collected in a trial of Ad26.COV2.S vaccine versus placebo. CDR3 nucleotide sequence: TGTGCCAGTAGTACGGGGGACAGACTTTATAGCAATCAGCCCCAGCATTTT. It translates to CASSTGDRLYSNQPQHF.